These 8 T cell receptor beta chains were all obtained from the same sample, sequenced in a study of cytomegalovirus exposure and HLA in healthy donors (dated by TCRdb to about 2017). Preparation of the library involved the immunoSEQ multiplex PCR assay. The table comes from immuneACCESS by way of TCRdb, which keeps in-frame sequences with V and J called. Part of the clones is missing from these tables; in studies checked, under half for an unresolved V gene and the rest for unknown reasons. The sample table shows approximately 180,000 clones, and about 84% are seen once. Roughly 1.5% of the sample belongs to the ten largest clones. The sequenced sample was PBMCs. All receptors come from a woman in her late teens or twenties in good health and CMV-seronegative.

This chain's CDR3 is CASRLTGLPLDEQFF. The CDR3 nucleotides read TGTGCCAGCAGATTAACAGGGCTCCCCTTGGATGAGCAGTTCTTC. This chain joins TRBV7-9 and TRBJ2-1; the D gene is possibly TRBD1 (6 bases). The CDR3 is 15 amino acids. In germline, CDR1 is SEHNR, CDR2 FQNEAQ (reference sequence). The V and J ends lost 6 bases and 8 bases respectively, with 20 bases between them.

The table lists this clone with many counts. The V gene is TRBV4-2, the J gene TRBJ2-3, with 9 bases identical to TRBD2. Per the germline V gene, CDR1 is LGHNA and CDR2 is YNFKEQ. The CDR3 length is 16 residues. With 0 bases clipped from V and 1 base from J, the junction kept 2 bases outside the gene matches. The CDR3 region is CASSQERTSGTDTQYF. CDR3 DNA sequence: TGTGCCAGCAGCCAAGAAAGGACTAGCGGCACAGATACGCAGTATTTT.

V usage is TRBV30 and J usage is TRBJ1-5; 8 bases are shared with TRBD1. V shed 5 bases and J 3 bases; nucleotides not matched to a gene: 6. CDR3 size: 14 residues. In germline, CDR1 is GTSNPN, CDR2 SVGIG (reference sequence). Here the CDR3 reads CAWGRGQYNQPQHF. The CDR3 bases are TGTGCCTGGGGCAGGGGGCAGTACAATCAGCCCCAGCATTTT.

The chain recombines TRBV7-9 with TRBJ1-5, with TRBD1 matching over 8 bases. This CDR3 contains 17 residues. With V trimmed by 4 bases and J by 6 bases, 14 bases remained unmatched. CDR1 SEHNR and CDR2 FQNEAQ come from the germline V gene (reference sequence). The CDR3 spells CASSSGGRQGIIQPQHF. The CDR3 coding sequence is TGTGCCAGCAGCTCAGGGGGCAGGCAGGGCATCATTCAGCCCCAGCATTTT.

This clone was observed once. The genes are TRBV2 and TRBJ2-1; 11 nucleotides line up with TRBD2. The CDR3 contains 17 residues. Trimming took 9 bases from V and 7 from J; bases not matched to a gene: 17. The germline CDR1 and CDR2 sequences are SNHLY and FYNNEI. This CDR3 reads CARIVAGGPRSGNEQFF. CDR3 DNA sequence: TGTGCCAGGATTGTAGCGGGAGGGCCTCGTTCGGGGAATGAGCAGTTCTTC.

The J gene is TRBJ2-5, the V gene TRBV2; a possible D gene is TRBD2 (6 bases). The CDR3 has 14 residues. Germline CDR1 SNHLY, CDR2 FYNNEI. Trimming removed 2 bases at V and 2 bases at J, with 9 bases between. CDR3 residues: CASSERDFQETQYF. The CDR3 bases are TGTGCCAGCAGTGAACGGGACTTTCAAGAGACCCAGTACTTC.

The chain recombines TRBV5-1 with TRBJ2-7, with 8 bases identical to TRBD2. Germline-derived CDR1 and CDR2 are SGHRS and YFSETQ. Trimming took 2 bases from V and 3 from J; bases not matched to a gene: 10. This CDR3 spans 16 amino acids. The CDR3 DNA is TGCGCCAGCAGCTTCACCCCCTCCGGGACTAGCTACGAGCAGTACTTC. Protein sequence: CASSFTPSGTSYEQYF.

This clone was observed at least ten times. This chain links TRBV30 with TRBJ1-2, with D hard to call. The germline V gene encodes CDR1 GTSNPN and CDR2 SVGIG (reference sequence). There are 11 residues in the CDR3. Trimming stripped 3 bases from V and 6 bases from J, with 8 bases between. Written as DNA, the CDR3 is TGTGCCTGGAGCATTGTAGATGGCTACACCTTC. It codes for CAWSIVDGYTF.